This T cell receptor beta chain was documented in a study of long-term antiretroviral therapy in people with HIV. Runs used v3.0 of the immunoSEQ assay and were done at survey level. The repertoire was sequenced with immunoSEQ multiplex PCR; TCRdb's copy has only in-frame clones and lacks some. The sample consists of about 31,000 clones, 75% to 95% of them appearing once. Findings and limits, study-wide: Clones that expanded before ART (that is, prior to treatment) dominated the repertoire at all time points.

A remark on this clone: Antigen specificity is unknown.

The sample consisted of unsorted PBMCs, taken around 5 years after starting antiretroviral therapy. The sequence came from a middle-aged woman with HIV.

CDR3 coding DNA: TGTGCCAGCAGCTTCGGACCGGCGAAGACCCAGTACTTC. Translated, it gives CASSFGPAKTQYF. The chain combines TRBV7-8 with TRBJ2-5; D is ambiguous. This CDR3 spans 13 amino acids. V was shortened by 3 bases and J by 6 bases, with 11 bases between the two germline ends. Germline CDR1 SGHVS, CDR2 FQNEAQ.